This record concerns one TCR beta chain sequence. The repertoire was sequenced with immunoSEQ multiplex PCR; TCRdb's copy has only in-frame clones and lacks some. The top ten clones hold less than 0.9% of a sample with roughly 240,000 clones, 85% to 90% of them seen once. The data were obtained in a study of blood T cell repertoires in COVID-19. Shortly before study entry, within 2 weeks, exposed participants had met a COVID-19 case. The germline V and J ends were trimmed by 5 bases and 1 base, with 17 bases remaining between them. Germline assignment: CDR1 LNHDA and CDR2 SQIVND (reference sequence). CDR3 length equals 16 residues.

The chain has TRBV19 and TRBJ1-1; perhaps TRBD1 as D (6 bases). The clonotype comes from a man in his fifties or sixties who had been exposed to COVID-19. Sequenced: PBMCs or T cells enriched from blood (not recorded which). CDR3 coding DNA: TGTGCCAGTAGTGCCCGGGGGGACACAAAGAACACTGAAGCTTTCTTT. Protein product: CASSARGDTKNTEAFF. Drawing the rest from reference TRBV19 and TRBJ1-1, the complete variable domain is DGGITQSPKYLFRKEGQNVTLSCEQNLNHDAMYWYRQDPGQGLRLIYYSQIVNDFQKGDIAEGYSVSREKKESFPLTVTSAQKNPTAFYLCASSARGDTKNTEAFFGQGTRLTVV.